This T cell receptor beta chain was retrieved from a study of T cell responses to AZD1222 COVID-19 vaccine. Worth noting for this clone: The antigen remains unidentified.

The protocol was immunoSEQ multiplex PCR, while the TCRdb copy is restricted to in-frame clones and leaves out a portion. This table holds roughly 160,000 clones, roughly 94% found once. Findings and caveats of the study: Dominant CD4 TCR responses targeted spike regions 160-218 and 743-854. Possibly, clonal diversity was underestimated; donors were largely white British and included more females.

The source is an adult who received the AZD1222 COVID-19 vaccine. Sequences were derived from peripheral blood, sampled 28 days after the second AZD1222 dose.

CDR3: CASSIEGNTIYF. CDR3 DNA sequence: TGTGCCAGTAGTATAGAAGGAAACACCATATATTTT. The chain combines TRBV19 with TRBJ1-3; no clear D gene. In germline, CDR1 is LNHDA, CDR2 SQIVND (reference sequence). This CDR3 region has 12 residues. Between the trimmed V and J ends, which lost 0 bases and 4 bases, there was a span of 1 base.